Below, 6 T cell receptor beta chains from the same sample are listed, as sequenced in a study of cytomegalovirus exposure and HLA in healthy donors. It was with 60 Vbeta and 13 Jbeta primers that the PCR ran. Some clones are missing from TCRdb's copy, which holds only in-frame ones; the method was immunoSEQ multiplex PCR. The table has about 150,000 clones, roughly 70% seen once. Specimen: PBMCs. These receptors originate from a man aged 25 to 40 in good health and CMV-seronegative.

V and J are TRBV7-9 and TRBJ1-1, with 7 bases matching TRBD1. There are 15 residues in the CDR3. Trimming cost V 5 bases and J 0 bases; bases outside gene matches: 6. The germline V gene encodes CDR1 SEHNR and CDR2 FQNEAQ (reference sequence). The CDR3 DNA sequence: TGTGCCAGCAGCAGACGACAGGGAATGAACACTGAAGCTTTCTTT. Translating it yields CASSRRQGMNTEAFF.

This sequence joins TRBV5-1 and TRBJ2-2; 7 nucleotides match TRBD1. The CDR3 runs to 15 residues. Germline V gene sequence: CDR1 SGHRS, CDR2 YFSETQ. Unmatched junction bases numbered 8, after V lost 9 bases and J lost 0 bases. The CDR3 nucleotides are TGCGCCACCGCGAAAGGGACAGCGAACACCGGGGAGCTGTTTTTT. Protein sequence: CATAKGTANTGELFF.

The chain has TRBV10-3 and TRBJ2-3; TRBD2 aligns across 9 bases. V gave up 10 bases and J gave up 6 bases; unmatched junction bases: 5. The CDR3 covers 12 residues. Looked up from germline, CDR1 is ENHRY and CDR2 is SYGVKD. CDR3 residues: CATATSGDTQYF. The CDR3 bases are TGTGCCACGGCCACTAGCGGGGATACGCAGTATTTT.

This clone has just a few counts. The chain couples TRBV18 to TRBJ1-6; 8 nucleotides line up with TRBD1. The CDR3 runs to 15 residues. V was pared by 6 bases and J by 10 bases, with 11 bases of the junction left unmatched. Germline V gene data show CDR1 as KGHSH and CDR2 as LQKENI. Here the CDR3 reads CASSRDRKEYSPLHF. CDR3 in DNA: TGTGCCAGCTCGCGGGACAGGAAGGAATACTCACCCCTCCACTTT.

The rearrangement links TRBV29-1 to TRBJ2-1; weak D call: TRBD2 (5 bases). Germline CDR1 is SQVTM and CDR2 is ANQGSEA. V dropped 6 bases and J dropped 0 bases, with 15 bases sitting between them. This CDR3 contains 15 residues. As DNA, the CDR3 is TGCAGCGTCCCCCTGACTGGGAGCTCCTACAATGAGCAGTTCTTC. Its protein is CSVPLTGSSYNEQFF.

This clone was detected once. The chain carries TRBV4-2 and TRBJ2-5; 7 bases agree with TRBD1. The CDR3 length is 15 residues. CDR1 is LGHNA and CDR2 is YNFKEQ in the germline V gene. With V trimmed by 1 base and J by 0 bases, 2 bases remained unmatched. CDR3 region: CASSQGTGYQETQYF. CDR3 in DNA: TGTGCCAGCAGCCAAGGGACAGGTTACCAAGAGACCCAGTACTTC.